The TCR beta chain described here comes from a study of blood T cell repertoires in COVID-19 (dated by TCRdb to the early 2020s). For the study in its entirety: The collaborator samples originated in the United States, Italy and Spain and spanned the acute and convalescent phases of COVID-19. The material from the prospective study consisted of cDNA or gDNA derived from T cells, B-cell-depleted T cells, or PBMCs. Deeply sampled blood TCRbeta repertoires from subjects exposed to, actively infected with, or recovered from COVID-19 were included in the dataset. A freely available public database, intended as a resource for researchers studying the immune response to SARS-CoV-2, is where the repertoires were released. Samples were obtained from the ongoing ImmuneRACE study (first 160 participants) and from 1,200 or so subjects provided by 6 global collaborators. The sample metadata nearly always contained a de-identified subject ID, COVID-19 status, age in years and sex. Where HLA class I and class II types were available, the types were taken from metadata supplied by the sample provider, not from assay-based typing.

A word on this clone: The antigen it binds to is not known. Qualities for individual bases were not recorded, and no much larger clone is one base off.

Here is what the overall study found, with its caveats: Clinical and demographic metadata were provided uncurated, with the amount varying by source and participant.

V is shortened by 0 bases, J by 3 bases, and the region joining them spans 8 bases. CDR1 is given as LNHDA and CDR2 as SQIVND, both from the germline V gene (reference sequence). The cysteine opens and the phenylalanine closes a CDR3 of 14 amino acids. Solely the CDR3 DNA is kept, with 42 bases framed from the first base. TCRbeta CDR3 regions were amplified from genomic DNA by means of the immunoSEQ Assay, a bias-controlled multiplex PCR. The original methods were these. The number of nucleated cells in each sample was estimated from the amplification of reference gene primers within the assay. To quantify the absolute abundance of each unique TCRbeta CDR3 rearrangement, sequence reads were collapsed and filtered. For each sample, productive Simpson clonality was calculated as the square root of Simpson's diversity index over productive rearrangements. TCRdb's version of the immuneACCESS table is confined to in-frame rearrangements and falls short of the full clone set. An unresolved V gene accounts for under half of the shortfall where checked; the remainder is of unknown origin. V and J calls and clone size come straight from that table; D and trimming were deduced from the DNA. This sample gives roughly 150,000 clones in total; about 88% of them show up just once. Under 7% of the sample is held by the ten biggest clonotypes.

One collaborating source in Seattle enrolled patients during active infection and followed them longitudinally through the course of disease. Whole blood was collected in K2EDTA tubes by collaborating institutions according to the institutions' own protocols. For TCRbeta analysis, collaborator samples were shipped as frozen whole blood, as isolated PBMCs, or as DNA extracted from either sample type. The sequenced material came from peripheral blood. Recombination linked TRBV19 to TRBJ1-2, with no D gene named confidently. The sequence was collected from a woman in her 50s with COVID-19, enrolled during active disease. Here the CDR3 is given as CASSIDSNYYGYTF. The sequenced DNA is TGTGCCAGTAGTATAGACTCCAACTACTATGGCTACACCTTC. Beyond the CDR3, the reference TRBV19 and TRBJ1-2 genes provide the residues; the full variable domain reads: DGGITQSPKYLFRKEGQNVTLSCEQNLNHDAMYWYRQDPGQGLRLIYYSQIVNDFQKGDIAEGYSVSREKKESFPLTVTSAQKNPTAFYLCASSIDSNYYGYTFGSGTRLTVV.